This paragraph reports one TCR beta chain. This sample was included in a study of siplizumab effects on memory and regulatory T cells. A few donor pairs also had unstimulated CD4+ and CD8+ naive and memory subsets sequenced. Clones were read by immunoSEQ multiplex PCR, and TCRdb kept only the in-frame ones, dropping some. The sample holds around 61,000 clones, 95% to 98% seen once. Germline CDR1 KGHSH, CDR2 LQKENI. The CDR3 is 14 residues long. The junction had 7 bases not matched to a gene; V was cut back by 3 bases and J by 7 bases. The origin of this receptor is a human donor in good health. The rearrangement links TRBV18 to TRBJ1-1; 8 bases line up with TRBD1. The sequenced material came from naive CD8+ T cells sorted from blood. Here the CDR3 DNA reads TGTGCCAGCTCACCCCCAGGGGGCGCGGTTGAAGCTTTCTTT. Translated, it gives CASSPPGGAVEAFF.